These T cell receptor beta chains were read from a single sample in a study of identical twins. TCRdb independently ran MiXCR on the 5' RACE reads; one entry per CDR3 protein. Here the sample spans 450,000 or so distinct CDR3 sequences, roughly 18% being singletons. Sequenced sample: naive T cells sorted from blood. These receptors all stem from a man aged 50 to 60 in good health. CDR3s include the opening cysteine and the closing phenylalanine or tryptophan. The D gene is left open where the match is weak. A row's size may be missing; if present it is once, few, many or a size class.

v_gene	j_gene	d_gene	abundance	CDR3aa	CDR3nt
TRBV10-3	TRBJ2-1	TRBD1	-	CAISPQGAGGEQFF	TGTGCCATCAGCCCCCAGGGGGCCGGCGGTGAGCAGTTCTTC
TRBV13	TRBJ1-5	-	many	CASSLTGSNQPQHF	TGTGCCAGCAGCTTGACAGGAAGCAATCAGCCCCAGCATTTT
TRBV9	TRBJ2-1	-	-	CASSPEAAAYNEQFF	TGTGCCAGCAGCCCAGAGGCCGCAGCGTACAATGAGCAGTTCTTC
TRBV7-2	TRBJ2-7	-	many	CASSVNIHEQYF	TGTGCCAGCAGCGTTAACATCCACGAGCAGTACTTC
TRBV20-1	TRBJ2-3	TRBD2	few	CSAGTNRSPDTQYF	TGCAGTGCTGGGACTAATAGGAGCCCAGATACGCAGTATTTT
TRBV5-1	TRBJ2-1	TRBD1	few	CASTRDSPFNEQFF	TGCGCCAGCACCCGGGACAGCCCATTCAATGAGCAGTTCTTC
TRBV4-2	TRBJ1-5	-	many	CASSQDVGYSNQPQHF	TGTGCCAGCAGCCAAGATGTGGGGTATAGCAATCAGCCCCAGCATTTT
TRBV5-1	TRBJ1-2	TRBD1	few	CASSTGGTRGYTF	TGCGCCAGCAGCACAGGGGGCACAAGGGGCTACACCTTC
TRBV5-1	TRBJ1-2	-	-	CASSLSGDPVGYTF	TGCGCCAGCAGCTTGTCGGGGGATCCAGTGGGCTACACCTTC
TRBV15	TRBJ2-3	TRBD2	many	CATSREGTSGRTDTQYF	TGTGCCACCAGCAGAGAGGGGACTAGCGGGAGAACAGATACGCAGTATTTT
TRBV29-1	TRBJ2-7	-	few	CSVAWTRNPIHEQYF	TGCAGCGTTGCCTGGACCCGCAACCCTATCCACGAGCAGTACTTC
TRBV5-5	TRBJ2-7	-	few	CASSRAGGGGSYEQYF	TGTGCCAGCAGCAGAGCGGGCGGTGGCGGCTCCTACGAGCAGTACTTC
TRBV15	TRBJ1-2	TRBD1	many	CATSRYRGATGYGYTF	TGTGCCACCAGCAGGTACAGGGGCGCCACTGGCTATGGCTACACCTTC
TRBV11-2	TRBJ2-3	-	-	CASSLVGNTDTQYF	TGTGCCAGCAGCTTAGTGGGGAACACAGATACGCAGTATTTT
TRBV20-1	TRBJ2-5	TRBD2	many	CSATDERESQETQYF	TGCAGTGCCACGGACGAGCGGGAGTCCCAAGAGACCCAGTACTTC
TRBV7-2	TRBJ1-1	-	-	CASSLGGAAEAFF	TGTGCCAGCAGCCTTGGGGGGGCCGCTGAAGCTTTCTTT
TRBV7-2	TRBJ2-5	TRBD2	many	CASSLEILAAGETQYF	TGTGCCAGCAGCCTCGAAATCCTAGCGGCCGGGGAGACCCAGTACTTC
TRBV28	TRBJ2-5	TRBD1	-	CASSFAQGQETQYF	TGTGCCAGCAGTTTTGCACAGGGGCAAGAGACCCAGTACTTC
TRBV29-1	TRBJ2-1	-	few	CSEDSINGQFF	TGCAGCGAGGACTCCATAAATGGGCAGTTCTTC
TRBV10-3	TRBJ2-3	-	-	CAISVGSGDTQYF	TGTGCCATCAGTGTGGGTTCTGGAGATACGCAGTATTTT
TRBV5-1	TRBJ2-1	-	few	CASTRENSYNEQFF	TGCGCCAGCACGAGGGAGAACTCCTACAATGAGCAGTTCTTC
TRBV20-1	TRBJ2-5	-	few	CSATAGPVQETQYF	TGCAGTGCTACGGCCGGGCCCGTGCAAGAGACCCAGTACTTC
TRBV7-2	TRBJ1-4	-	-	CASSTYGEFNEKLFF	TGTGCCAGCAGCACATACGGAGAGTTTAATGAAAAACTGTTTTTT
TRBV25-1	TRBJ1-2	-	-	CASRGPAPGLNYGYTF	TGTGCCAGCAGAGGACCGGCCCCTGGGCTTAACTATGGCTACACCTTC
TRBV5-5	TRBJ2-5	TRBD2	-	CASSFGLAGVHETQYF	TGTGCCAGCAGCTTTGGACTAGCGGGCGTACACGAGACCCAGTACTTC
TRBV7-2	TRBJ1-6	-	-	CASSLVGVAYNSPLHF	TGTGCCAGCAGCTTAGTTGGGGTGGCCTATAATTCACCCCTCCACTTT
TRBV29-1	TRBJ1-2	-	-	CSVAQDSGYGYTF	TGCAGCGTTGCCCAGGACAGTGGCTATGGCTACACCTTC
TRBV7-2	TRBJ2-5	-	few	CASSLEAGSGGTQYF	TGTGCCAGCAGCTTAGAGGCAGGGAGTGGTGGGACCCAGTACTTC
TRBV10-3	TRBJ1-2	-	-	CAISEAGPNYGYTF	TGTGCCATCAGTGAGGCGGGGCCGAACTATGGCTACACCTTC
TRBV14	TRBJ2-2	-	many	CASSQAKGTGELFF	TGTGCCAGCAGCCAAGCTAAGGGAACCGGGGAGCTGTTTTTT
TRBV7-9	TRBJ2-5	-	few	CASSLAGRWGEETQYF	TGTGCCAGCAGCTTAGCTGGGCGGTGGGGCGAAGAGACCCAGTACTTC
TRBV20-1	TRBJ1-1	TRBD1	-	CSARTGGGNTEAFF	TGCAGTGCTCGGACAGGGGGCGGGAACACTGAAGCTTTCTTT
TRBV28	TRBJ2-3	TRBD1	few	CASSPWTGASTDTQYF	TGTGCCAGCAGTCCCTGGACAGGGGCTAGCACAGATACGCAGTATTTT
TRBV6-5	TRBJ2-7	-	many	CASSYSIGFGEQYF	TGTGCCAGCAGTTACTCGATAGGTTTCGGCGAGCAGTACTTC
TRBV10-3	TRBJ2-1	-	-	CAITQGLEQFF	TGTGCCATCACCCAAGGCCTGGAGCAGTTCTTC
TRBV7-9	TRBJ1-4	-	-	CASSLAGNREEKLFF	TGTGCCAGCAGCTTAGCAGGGAATCGTGAGGAAAAACTGTTTTTT
TRBV4-2	TRBJ2-4	-	-	CASSQDAGKNIQYF	TGTGCCAGCAGCCAAGATGCCGGAAAAAACATTCAGTACTTC
TRBV6-1	TRBJ2-1	-	many	CASTKNRAHEQFF	TGTGCCAGCACTAAAAACAGGGCCCATGAGCAGTTCTTC
TRBV7-3	TRBJ1-1	TRBD1	many	CASSRTGETEAFF	TGTGCCAGCAGCCGGACAGGGGAAACTGAAGCTTTCTTT
TRBV5-1	TRBJ1-2	TRBD1	many	CASSLDWTGRYGYTF	TGCGCCAGCAGCTTGGATTGGACAGGCCGCTATGGCTACACCTTC
TRBV11-2	TRBJ2-1	TRBD2	-	CASSLSISGRADRDNEQFF	TGTGCCAGCAGCTTGAGTATTAGCGGGAGGGCCGATAGGGACAATGAGCAGTTCTTC
TRBV30	TRBJ1-4	-	-	CASDPGTTNEKLFF	TGTGCCTCGGATCCGGGGACAACTAATGAAAAACTGTTTTTT
TRBV6-1	TRBJ2-7	TRBD1	few	CASRTGTGAYEQYF	TGTGCCAGCAGGACCGGGACAGGAGCTTACGAGCAGTACTTC
TRBV28	TRBJ2-2	TRBD2	-	CASRVGLAGRAGELFF	TGTGCCAGCAGAGTCGGACTAGCGGGACGTGCCGGGGAGCTGTTTTTT
TRBV20-1	TRBJ2-1	-	many	CSANARHLPYNEQFF	TGCAGTGCAAACGCCAGACACCTCCCCTACAATGAGCAGTTCTTC
TRBV5-1	TRBJ2-5	-	-	CASRVNQETQYF	TGCGCCAGCAGGGTGAACCAAGAGACCCAGTACTTC
TRBV6-5	TRBJ1-5	-	few	CASSYRDSNQPQHF	TGTGCCAGCAGTTACCGAGATAGCAATCAGCCCCAGCATTTT
TRBV10-3	TRBJ2-5	TRBD2	few	CAISESAGGETQYF	TGTGCCATCAGTGAGTCGGCCGGGGGGGAGACCCAGTACTTC
TRBV7-6	TRBJ2-2	TRBD2	many	CASSTTSGGRTGELFF	TGTGCCAGCAGTACAACTAGCGGGGGGCGAACCGGGGAGCTGTTTTTT
TRBV7-9	TRBJ2-3	-	few	CASSSLTRGAVTDTQYF	TGTGCCAGCAGCTCCCTAACACGTGGGGCGGTAACAGATACGCAGTATTTT
TRBV10-3	TRBJ2-3	TRBD1	few	CAISEPGGPNTDTQYF	TGTGCCATCAGTGAACCAGGGGGACCAAACACAGATACGCAGTATTTT
TRBV2	TRBJ2-1	-	few	CASSDPTNNEQFF	TGTGCCAGCAGTGATCCTACCAACAATGAGCAGTTCTTC
TRBV5-1	TRBJ2-6	-	many	CASSPTTGTGANVLTF	TGCGCCAGCAGCCCGACAACAGGGACTGGGGCCAACGTCCTGACTTTC
TRBV24-1	TRBJ2-1	TRBD2	many	CATSDLAGRSYNEQFF	TGTGCCACCAGTGATTTAGCGGGGCGATCCTACAATGAGCAGTTCTTC